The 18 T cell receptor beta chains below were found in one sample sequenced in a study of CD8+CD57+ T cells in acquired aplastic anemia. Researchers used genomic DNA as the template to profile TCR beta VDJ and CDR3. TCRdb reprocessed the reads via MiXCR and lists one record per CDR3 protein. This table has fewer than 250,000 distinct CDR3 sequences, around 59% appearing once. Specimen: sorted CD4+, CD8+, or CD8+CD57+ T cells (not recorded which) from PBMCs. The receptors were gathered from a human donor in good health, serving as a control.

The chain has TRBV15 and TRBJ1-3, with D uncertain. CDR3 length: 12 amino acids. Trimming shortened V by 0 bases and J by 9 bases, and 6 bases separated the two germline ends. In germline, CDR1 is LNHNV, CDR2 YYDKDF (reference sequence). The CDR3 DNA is TGTGCCACCAGCAGAGATTTAATCACCATATATTTT. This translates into CATSRDLITIYF.

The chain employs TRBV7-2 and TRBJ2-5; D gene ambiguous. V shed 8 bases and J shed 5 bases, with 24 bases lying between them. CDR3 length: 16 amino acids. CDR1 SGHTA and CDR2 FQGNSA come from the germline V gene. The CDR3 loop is CASPSAYCCGDETQYF. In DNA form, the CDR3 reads TGTGCCAGCCCTTCGGCTTACTGTTGTGGGGATGAGACCCAGTACTTC.

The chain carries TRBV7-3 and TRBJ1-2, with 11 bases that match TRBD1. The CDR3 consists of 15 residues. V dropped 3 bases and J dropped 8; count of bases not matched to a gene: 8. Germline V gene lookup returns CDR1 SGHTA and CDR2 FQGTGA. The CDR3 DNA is TGTGCCAGCAGCTTCGGGACAGGGGGGTCAGTGGGCTACACCTTC. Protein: CASSFGTGGSVGYTF.

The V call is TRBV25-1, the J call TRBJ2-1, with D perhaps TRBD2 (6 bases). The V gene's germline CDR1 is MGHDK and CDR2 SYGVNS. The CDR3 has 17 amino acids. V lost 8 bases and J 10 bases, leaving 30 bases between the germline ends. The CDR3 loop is CASSPPGAAGRSYEQFF. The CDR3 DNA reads TGTGCCAGCTCACCACCCGGGGCAGCGGGCCGCTCCTACGAGCAGTTCTTC. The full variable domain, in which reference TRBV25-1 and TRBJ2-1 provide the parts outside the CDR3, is EADIYQTPRYLVIGTGKKITLECSQTMGHDKMYWYQQDPGMELHLIHYSYGVNSTEKGDLSSESTVSRIRTEHFPLTLESARPSHTSQYLCASSPPGAAGRSYEQFFGPGTRLTVL.

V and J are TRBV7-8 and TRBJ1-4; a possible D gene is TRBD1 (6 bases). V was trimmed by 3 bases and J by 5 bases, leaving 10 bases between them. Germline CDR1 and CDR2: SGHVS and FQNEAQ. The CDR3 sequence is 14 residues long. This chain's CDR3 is CASSFQGQNEKLFF. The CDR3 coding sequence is TGTGCCAGCAGCTTCCAGGGGCAGAATGAAAAACTGTTTTTT.

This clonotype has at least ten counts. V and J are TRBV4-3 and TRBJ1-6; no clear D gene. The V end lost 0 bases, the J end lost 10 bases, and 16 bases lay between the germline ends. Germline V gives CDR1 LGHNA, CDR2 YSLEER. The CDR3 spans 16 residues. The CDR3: CASSQDGEGGRSPLHF. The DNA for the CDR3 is TGCGCCAGCAGCCAAGATGGAGAGGGTGGTCGCTCACCCCTCCACTTT.

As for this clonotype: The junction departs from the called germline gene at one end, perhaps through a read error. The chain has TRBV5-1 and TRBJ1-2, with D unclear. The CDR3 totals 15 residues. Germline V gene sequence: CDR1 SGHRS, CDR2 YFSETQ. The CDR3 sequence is CASSLMTRTAYGYTF. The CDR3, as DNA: TGTGCCAGCAGCTTGATGACCCGTACAGCCTATGGCTACACCTTC.

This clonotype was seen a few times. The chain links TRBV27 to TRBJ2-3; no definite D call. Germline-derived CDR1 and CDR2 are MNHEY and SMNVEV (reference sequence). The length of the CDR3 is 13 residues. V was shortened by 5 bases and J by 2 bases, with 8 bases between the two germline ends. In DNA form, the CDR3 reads TGTGCCAGCAGTAACCCTCCCACAGATACGCAGTATTTT. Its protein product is CASSNPPTDTQYF.

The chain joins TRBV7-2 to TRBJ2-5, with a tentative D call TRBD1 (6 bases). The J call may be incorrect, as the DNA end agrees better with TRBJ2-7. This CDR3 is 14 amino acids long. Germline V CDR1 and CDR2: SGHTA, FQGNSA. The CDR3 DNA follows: TGTGCCAGCAGCGTAGGACAGCAAACCTACGAGCAGTACTTC. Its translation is CASSVGQQTYEQYF.

This chain's CDR3 is CASGRLAGVGEQFF. The CDR3, as DNA: TGCGCCAGCGGACGACTAGCGGGAGTCGGTGAGCAGTTCTTC. The chain has TRBV4-1 and TRBJ2-1, with 12 positions matching TRBD2. CDR1 and CDR2 (germline): MGHRA, YSYEKL. The ends lost 8 bases at V and 9 bases at J; junction bases unmatched: 8. The CDR3 spans 14 residues.

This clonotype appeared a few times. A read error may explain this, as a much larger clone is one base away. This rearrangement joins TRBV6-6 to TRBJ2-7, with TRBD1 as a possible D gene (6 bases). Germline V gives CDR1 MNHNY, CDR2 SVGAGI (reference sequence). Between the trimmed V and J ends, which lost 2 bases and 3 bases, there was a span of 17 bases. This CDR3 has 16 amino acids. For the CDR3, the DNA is TGTGCCAGCAGTTACGGCCTTCAGGACAGCCACTACGAGCAGTACTTC. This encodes CASSYGLQDSHYEQYF.

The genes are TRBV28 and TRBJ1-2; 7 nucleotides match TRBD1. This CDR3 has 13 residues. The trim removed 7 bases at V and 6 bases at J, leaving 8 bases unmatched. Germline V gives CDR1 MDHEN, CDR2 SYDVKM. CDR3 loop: CASMRQGVNGYTF. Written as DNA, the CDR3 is TGTGCCAGCATGAGGCAGGGGGTCAATGGCTACACCTTC.

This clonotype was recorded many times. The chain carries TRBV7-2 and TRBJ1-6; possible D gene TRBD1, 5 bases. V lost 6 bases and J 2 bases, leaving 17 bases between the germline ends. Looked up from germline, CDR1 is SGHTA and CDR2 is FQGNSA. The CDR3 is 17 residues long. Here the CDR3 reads CASRPSGGATYNSPLHF. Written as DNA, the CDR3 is TGTGCCAGCAGGCCCTCGGGGGGTGCTACCTATAATTCACCCCTCCACTTT.

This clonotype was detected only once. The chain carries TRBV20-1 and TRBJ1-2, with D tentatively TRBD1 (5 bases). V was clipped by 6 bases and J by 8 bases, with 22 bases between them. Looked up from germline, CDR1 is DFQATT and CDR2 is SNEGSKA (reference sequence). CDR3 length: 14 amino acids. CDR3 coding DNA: TGCAGTGCCGTAGACAGCCCGGAAATGGTCGGCTACACCTTC. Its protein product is CSAVDSPEMVGYTF.

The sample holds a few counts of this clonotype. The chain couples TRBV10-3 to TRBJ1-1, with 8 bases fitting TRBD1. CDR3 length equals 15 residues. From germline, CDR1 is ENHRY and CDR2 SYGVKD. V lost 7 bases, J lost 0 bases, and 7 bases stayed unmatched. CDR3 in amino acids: CAIKGQGALNTEAFF. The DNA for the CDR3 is TGTGCCATCAAAGGGCAGGGGGCACTGAACACTGAAGCTTTCTTT.

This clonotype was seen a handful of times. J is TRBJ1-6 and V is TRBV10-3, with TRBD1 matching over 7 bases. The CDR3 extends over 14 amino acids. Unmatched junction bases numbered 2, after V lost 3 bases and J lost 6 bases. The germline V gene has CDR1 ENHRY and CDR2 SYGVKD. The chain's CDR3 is CAISERDSNSPLHF. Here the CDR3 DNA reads TGTGCCATCAGTGAAAGGGACAGTAATTCACCCCTCCACTTT.

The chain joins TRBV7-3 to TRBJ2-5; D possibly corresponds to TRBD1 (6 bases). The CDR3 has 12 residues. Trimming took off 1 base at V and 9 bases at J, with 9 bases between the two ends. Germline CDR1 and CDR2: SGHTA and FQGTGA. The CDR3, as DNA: TGTGCCAGCAGCTTAATCGGACAGCCCCAGTACTTC. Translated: CASSLIGQPQYF.

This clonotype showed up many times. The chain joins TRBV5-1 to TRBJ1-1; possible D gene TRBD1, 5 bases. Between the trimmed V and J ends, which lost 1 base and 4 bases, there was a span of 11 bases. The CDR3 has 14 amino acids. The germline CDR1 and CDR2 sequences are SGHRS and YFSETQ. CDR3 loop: CASSLLTETTEAFF. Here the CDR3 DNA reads TGCGCCAGCAGCTTGTTGACAGAGACCACTGAAGCTTTCTTT.